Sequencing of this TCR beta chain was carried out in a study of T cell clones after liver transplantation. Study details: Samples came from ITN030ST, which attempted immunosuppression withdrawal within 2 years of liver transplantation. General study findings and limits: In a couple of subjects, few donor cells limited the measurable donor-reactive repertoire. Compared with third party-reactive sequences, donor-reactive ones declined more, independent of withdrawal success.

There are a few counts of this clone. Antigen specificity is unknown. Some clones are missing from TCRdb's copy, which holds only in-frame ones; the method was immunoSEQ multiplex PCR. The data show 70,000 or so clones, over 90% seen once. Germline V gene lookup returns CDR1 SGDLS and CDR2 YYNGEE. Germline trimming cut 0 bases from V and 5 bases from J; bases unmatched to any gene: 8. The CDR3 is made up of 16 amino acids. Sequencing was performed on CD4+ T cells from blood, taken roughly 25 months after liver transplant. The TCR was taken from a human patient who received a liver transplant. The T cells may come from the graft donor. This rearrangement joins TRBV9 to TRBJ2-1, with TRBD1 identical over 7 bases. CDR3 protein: CASSVGSRDRNNEQFF. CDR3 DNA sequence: TGTGCCAGCAGCGTAGGGTCCCGGGACAGAAACAATGAGCAGTTCTTC.